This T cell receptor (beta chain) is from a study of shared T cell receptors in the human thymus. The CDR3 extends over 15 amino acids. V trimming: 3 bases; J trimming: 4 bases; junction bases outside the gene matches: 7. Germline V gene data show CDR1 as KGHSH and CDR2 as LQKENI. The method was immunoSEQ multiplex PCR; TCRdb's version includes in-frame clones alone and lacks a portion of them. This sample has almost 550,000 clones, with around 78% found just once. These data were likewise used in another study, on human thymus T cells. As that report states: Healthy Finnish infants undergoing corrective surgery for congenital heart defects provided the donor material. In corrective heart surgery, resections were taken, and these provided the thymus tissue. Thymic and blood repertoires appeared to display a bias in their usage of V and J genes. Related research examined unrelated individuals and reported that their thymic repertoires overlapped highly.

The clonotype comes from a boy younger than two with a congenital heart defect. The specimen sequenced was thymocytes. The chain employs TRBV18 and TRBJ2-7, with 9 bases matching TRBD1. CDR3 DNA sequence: TGTGCCAGCTCACCCCTCGGGACAGGGTTTTACGAGCAGTACTTC. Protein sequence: CASSPLGTGFYEQYF.